This TCR beta chain comes out of a study of cytomegalovirus exposure and HLA in healthy donors (dated 2017 in TCRdb). With regard to the full study: In an earlier analysis of some 550 of the donors, about 260 Gb of sequence data and 120 million or so unique TCR beta sequences from roughly 190 million T cells were reported. Every discovery cohort repertoire had been produced on one sequencing platform. Typing coverage differed by locus: A, B, C, DRB1 and DQB1 were typed in about 620-630 donors, DQA1 in 500 to 550, DPA1 in some 610, and DPB1 in around 440. Rather than using new phenotypic data, the later analysis identified candidate immune exposures from TCR beta sequences and from how often those sequences occurred across donors. Donor age, sex, ethnicity and CMV serostatus were collected together with the repertoire data. Several DR-DQ haplotypes were treated as single units for association and clustering because of strong linkage in the cohort. The study aimed to test whether signatures of past pathogen exposure could be identified by cataloging public T cell receptors. Using immunosequencing, the study profiled T cell repertoires from some 670 subjects and related those repertoires to cytomegalovirus serostatus. HLA typing included class I and class II loci at four-digit resolution. A separate validation cohort of more than 100 different subjects was used in addition to the approximately 610-subject first cohort. An earlier analysis of a few hundred of the donors applied high-throughput TCR beta sequencing to assess whether each TCR beta V gene segment acted as functional or pseudogenic. Approximately 310 gigabases of sequencing data and approximately 85 million unique TCR sequences were included in an early release covering around 650 HLA-typed donors. A later genetic analysis used genome-wide SNP genotypes for about 65% of the roughly 670 donors, treating that subset as a discovery cohort. To predict cytomegalovirus infection status, the study combined high-throughput TCR immunosequencing, statistical association of individual TCRs with disease status, and machine learning. Among 300 to 450 genotyped donors of the cohort, an average of around 240,000 unique TCR beta nucleotide sequences were sequenced per donor, roughly 20% of them non-productive. In a later analysis, previously published TCR beta repertoires from roughly 710 donors were re-analyzed and high-resolution HLA genotyping was added so that TCR occurrence patterns could be studied. Of the roughly 400 genotyped donors, about 80% fell in the genetic ancestry cluster associated with self-reported Caucasian donors. What the study reported, not specific to this receptor: A later genetic analysis reported fewer N-insertions in productive TCRs among donors in an Asian-associated ancestry cluster than the approximately 700-donor mean. The presence/absence analyses assumed that sequencing depth was roughly uniform across donors, and that assumption may not be true. A cluster of highly shared sequence variants was judged likely to represent a technical artifact of the sequencing pipeline. When HLA alleles, especially DR and DQ, strongly co-occurred, attributing TCR associations to individual alleles was difficult. The classifier was reported to diagnose cytomegalovirus status with high specificity and sensitivity in both the original cohort and the validation cohort. In a later analysis, most CMV-associated TCR beta chains were found to appear HLA-restricted, with HLA associations seemingly driven largely by CMV exposure. The authors suggested that the approach could potentially be extended to other disease states and immunological phenotypes. Because HLA typing was missing for some donors at each locus, association tests included only the typed subset. Most TCR sequences were observed very rarely across donors, whereas some public TCRs were present in many individuals. Linkage disequilibrium might explain the correlated functional status among segregating V segments, but an unknown experimental factor could not be excluded. In a later analysis, several top co-occurrence clusters were reported to appear linked to parvovirus B19, influenza, CMV and Epstein-Barr virus. A further reported finding was that TCR beta sequences accurately predicted the HLA-A and HLA-B alleles for most subjects in the first cohort. The earlier analysis of some 540 of the donors excluded seventeen rarely observed V segments, including chromosome 9 orphons, because counts were too low. This cohort had only TCR beta chains sequenced, and the lack of alpha or paired-chain data limited which features could be detected. In a later analysis, TCR association rates were found to vary across HLA loci, with the most associated TCRs seen for DRB1 alleles and the fewest for HLA-C alleles. An association between a missense DCLRE1C variant and V-gene and J-gene trimming of TCR beta chains was found in a later genetic analysis and replicated in an independent cohort. In vitro tests confirmed that a few of the cytomegalovirus-associated TCR beta chains recognize cytomegalovirus antigens. Compared with equally common non-associated chains, HLA-associated TCR beta chains in a later analysis were more clonally expanded and had lower generation probabilities. An earlier analysis of around 500 of the donors showed that most TCR beta V segments appeared in productive rearrangements either about 87% or about 30% of the time, which broadly matched IMGT annotations. Immune exposure information for the cohort was limited to CMV serostatus. Specific HLA alleles were associated with 16,951 TCR beta sequences at a false discovery rate of 0.05 in a later analysis. In the study, 150 to 200 TCR beta chains were listed as associated with cytomegalovirus. The 87-base-pair reads could not distinguish some IMGT-functional V segments, including TRBV6-2 and TRBV6-3, so those segments were excluded.

Notes on this clone: Its antigen is still unknown. The record has no base qualities; no much larger clone is one base away.

Between the V and J ends, shortened by 2 bases and 4 bases respectively, the junction contains 8 bases. Taken from the germline V gene, the CDR1 and CDR2 loops are MDHEN and SYDVKM. The CDR3 has 13 amino acids, counting the end cysteine and phenylalanine. CDR3 DNA is the only sequence kept; it has 39 bases, read in frame from the first base. To prepare the library, the immunoSEQ multiplex PCR assay was applied. The multiplex PCR relied on a mix of 60 forward primers for TCR Vbeta segments and 13 reverse primers for TCR Jbeta segments. Amplification of the CDR3 region of rearranged TCR beta genes was performed with a multiplex PCR assay on genomic DNA. On the Illumina HiSeq System, the amplified TCR beta libraries were sequenced as 87-base-pair reads. From the authors' description of their analysis: A later analysis counted tens of millions of unique TCR beta chains across the roughly 700 repertoires, and some 11 million of these chains were shared by at least two donors. Raw reads were error-corrected and collapsed into unique sequences with a nearest-neighbor algorithm that merged closely related sequences to remove PCR and sequencing errors. To assign V, D and J gene segments, CDR3 sequences were aligned to IMGT reference sequences. For a sequence to be retained, at least a six-nucleotide match to both a V gene segment and a J gene segment was required. Rearrangements were classified as productive when the CDR3 lacked stop codons and remained in frame with V and J, and all other rearrangements were classified as non-productive. Following IMGT convention, CDR3 was defined as the stretch from the second conserved V-encoded cysteine to the conserved J-encoded phenylalanine. The earlier analysis of about 640 of the donors excluded any sequence lacking an unambiguous match to a single V gene segment. In an earlier analysis of a few hundred of the donors, a V segment was called functional when productive rearrangements were above 56.7%, and segregating when the standard deviation between donors exceeded 5%. A statistical classification framework was built to diagnose cytomegalovirus status from the catalog of TCR beta chain sequences. V and J gene assignment, in a later analysis, came from comparing TCR nucleotide sequences with IMGT/GENE-DB human TR gene sequences. A later analysis assigned CDR3 sequences and most-parsimonious VDJ recombination scenarios with the TCRdist pipeline. In a later analysis, each TCR beta chain was defined by its CDR3 amino acid sequence together with its V-gene family, and reads lacking a unique V-gene family were excluded. As a way to deal with suspected cross-contamination and a sequencing artifact, a later analysis dropped 450 to 600 nucleotide sequences that were highly shared and had low generation probability. A later analysis calculated a clonal expansion index for each public chain from normalized within-repertoire ranks of inferred template counts. Generation probabilities in a later analysis came from a VDJ recombination model fitted to out-of-frame rearrangements, and those results were checked against IGoR. In a later analysis, TCR-TCR, TCR-HLA and TCR-CMV co-occurrence was scored with hypergeometric tests, and a repertoire-size bias correction was applied to TCR pairs. False discovery rates were estimated in a later analysis by permuting HLA or CMV assignments 20 times. In a later analysis, co-occurring TCRs were grouped with DBSCAN, and TCRdist sequence similarity was added when clustering was performed within HLA-allele-positive subsets. For co-occurrence clustering, repertoires with fewer than 30,000 or more than 120,000 public chains were excluded, along with about five repertoires with anomalous nucleotide sharing. TCRdb stores this immuneACCESS table with in-frame sequences only. Part of the clones is absent; in the studies checked, under half of the shortfall reflects unresolved V genes, and no reason is known for the rest. The DNA was the basis for D and trimming; V, J and clone size are from that table. The table for this sample lists approximately 160,000 clones; about 82% of them were counted only once. 1% of the sample is in the top ten clones.

The cohort comprised around 690 healthy bone marrow donors. At the time of sampling, all cohort members were nominally healthy, though unrecorded immune exposures were likely present. The donor was CMV seropositive and belonged to the group of some 290 seropositive cohort members. A peripheral blood sample was collected from each donor, and TCR beta sequencing was performed on peripheral blood mononuclear cells. Genomic DNA was extracted from the blood cell samples with the Qiagen DNeasy Blood Extraction Kit. The sequence links TRBV28 to TRBJ1-2; no D segment can be confidently identified. The clonotype originates from a woman aged 50 to 60 in good health and CMV-seropositive. Sequenced sample: PBMCs. The sequenced DNA is TGTGCCAGCAGTTTACCAGGCATCTATGGCTACACCTTC. The translation is CASSLPGIYGYTF.